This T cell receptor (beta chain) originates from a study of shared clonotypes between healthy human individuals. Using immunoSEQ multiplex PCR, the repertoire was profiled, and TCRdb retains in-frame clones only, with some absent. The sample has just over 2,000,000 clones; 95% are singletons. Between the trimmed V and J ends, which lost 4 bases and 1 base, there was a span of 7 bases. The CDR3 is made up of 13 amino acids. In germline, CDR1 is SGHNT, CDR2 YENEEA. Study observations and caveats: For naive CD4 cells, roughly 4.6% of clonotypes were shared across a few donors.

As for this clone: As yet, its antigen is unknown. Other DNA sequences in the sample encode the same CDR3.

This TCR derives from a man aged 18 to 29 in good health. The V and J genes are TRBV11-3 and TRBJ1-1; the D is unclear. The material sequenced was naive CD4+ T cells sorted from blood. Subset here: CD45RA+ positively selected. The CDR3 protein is CASSSHTNTEAFF. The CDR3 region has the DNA TGTGCCAGCAGCTCCCACACGAACACTGAAGCTTTCTTT.